The clone carrying this TCR beta chain showed up just a few times. As yet, its antigen is unknown. This sample was included in a study of T cell repertoires in cytomegalovirus infection. Whole-study context: Used in the study were CMV epitopes, some recently identified and HLA-C-restricted, others well-studied and HLA-B-restricted. CMV infection together with matching HLA type was indicated by public TCR beta signatures. Findings and limits, study-wide: Frequencies of public TCR beta families were cumulated, and this identified carriers of CMV plus the relevant HLA. Within the response measured ex vivo, HLA-C-restricted CMV-specific TCR beta clonotypes were dominant.

The CDR3 is made up of 13 amino acids. Deletions cut 2 bases from V and 7 bases from J, with 9 bases between. CDR1 and CDR2 (germline): MNHEY, SVGAGI. TCRdb analysed the reads with MiXCR anew, one entry per CDR3 protein. The table records some 920,000 distinct CDR3 sequences, more than 25% of them present only once. The sample in question was cultured CD8+ T cells from PBMCs, obtained from culture after CMV antigen stimulation. The chain joins TRBV6-5 to TRBJ1-5; possibly TRBD1 for D (5 bases). The source of this sequence is a human donor in good health (CMV status not recorded). Some clones in this sample may be carry-over from other donors' samples. CDR3 in amino acids: CASSYRDGQPQHF. As DNA, the CDR3 is TGTGCCAGCAGTTACCGGGACGGGCAGCCCCAGCATTTT.